Following are 3 T cell receptor beta chains from one sample sequenced in a study of T cells after yellow fever vaccination. Each CDR3 protein gets one entry after TCRdb re-called the 5' RACE reads with MiXCR. The sample consists of some 260,000 distinct CDR3 sequences, over 4.5% of them appearing once. Specimen: CD4+ T cells sorted from PBMCs, collected on the day of the yellow fever booster vaccination. These receptors originate from a man aged 18 to 30 who received the YFV17D yellow fever vaccine.

The chain combines TRBV12-3 or TRBV12-4 with TRBJ2-2, with D tentatively TRBD1 (7 bases). The V end was cut by 7 bases, the J end by 2 bases, with 20 bases between. This CDR3 comprises 17 residues. For the CDR3, the DNA is TGTGCCAGCAAACTGGGGGGTGGGACAGTTAACACCGGGGAGCTGTTTTTT. Amino acids: CASKLGGGTVNTGELFF.

The V call is TRBV5-1, the J call TRBJ1-1; possible D gene TRBD1, 6 bases. CDR1 and CDR2 (germline): SGHRS, YFSETQ. This CDR3 contains 14 residues. The V end was cut by 4 bases, the J end by 2 bases, with 12 bases between. As DNA, the CDR3 is TGCGCCAGCAGCCGGACAGCAGAAAACACTGAAGCTTTCTTT. It is translated as CASSRTAENTEAFF. Together with reference TRBV5-1 and TRBJ1-1, the CDR3 gives the full variable domain: KAGVTQTPRYLIKTRGQQVTLSCSPISGHRSVSWYQQTPGQGLQFLFEYFSETQRNKGNFPGRFSGRQFSNSRSEMNVSTLELGDSALYLCASSRTAENTEAFFGQGTRLTVV.

The chain carries TRBV20-1 and TRBJ1-3; tentative D call: TRBD1 (6 bases). Germline CDR1 and CDR2: DFQATT and SNEGSKA (reference sequence). Trimming removed 3 bases at V and 3 bases at J, with 21 bases between. The CDR3 extends over 17 amino acids. This chain's CDR3 is CSASAHSRGGFGNTIYF. In nucleotides, the CDR3 is TGCAGTGCTAGTGCTCATAGCCGAGGGGGATTTGGAAACACCATATATTTT.